These T cell receptor beta chains were read from a single sample in a study of post-analysis software for immune sequencing data. In TCRdb, the PCR reads were re-called with MiXCR into one record per CDR3 protein. Seen here are approximately 770,000 distinct CDR3 sequences, about 43% observed once, and the top ten hold 4.9%. The sequencing sample was made of blood. All receptors derive from a girl aged 10 to 17 with multiple sclerosis. Each CDR3 is given with its conserved first and last residue. Each record gives: J gene, D gene, clone size, V gene, CDR3 protein, CDR3 DNA. The D gene is left open where the match is weak. Expanded clones are given a class, and other clones once, few, many or no size at all.

>TRBJ2-7|TRBD1|-|TRBV7-9
CASSVGQATSYEQYF
TGTGCCAGCAGCGTGGGACAGGCAACCTCCTACGAGCAGTACTTC
>TRBJ2-7|TRBD1|-|TRBV9
CASSVGGTASYEQYF
TGTGCCAGCAGCGTAGGTGGGACAGCCTCCTACGAGCAGTACTTC
>TRBJ2-6|-|-|TRBV9
CASRPHLGSGANVLTF
TGTGCCAGCAGACCACACCTAGGGTCTGGGGCCAACGTCCTGACTTTC
>TRBJ2-2|TRBD2|-|TRBV7-3
CASSSAASGRSTGELFF
TGTGCCAGCAGCTCCGCGGCTAGCGGGAGGTCCACCGGGGAGCTGTTTTTT
>TRBJ1-6|TRBD1|few|TRBV10-3
CAISADRGSNSPLHF
TGTGCCATCAGCGCGGACAGGGGGAGTAATTCACCCCTCCACTTT
>TRBJ2-3|TRBD1|few|TRBV28
CASSFEGAPVLWTQYF
TGTGCCAGCAGTTTCGAGGGGGCACCGGTTTTGTGGACGCAGTATTTT
>TRBJ2-1|-|few|TRBV2
CASSPEWGNEQFF
TGTGCCAGCTCGCCCGAGTGGGGCAATGAGCAGTTCTTC
>TRBJ1-1|TRBD1|once|TRBV29-1
CSVDRDREAFF
TGCAGCGTTGATAGGGACAGGGAAGCTTTCTTT
>TRBJ2-5|-|few|TRBV10-3
CAISESSGQETQYF
TGTGCCATCAGTGAGTCTAGCGGCCAAGAGACCCAGTACTTC
>TRBJ1-1|TRBD1|few|TRBV20-1
CSARPPGQGTEAFF
TGCAGTGCTAGACCCCCTGGACAGGGGACTGAAGCTTTCTTT
>TRBJ2-3|-|-|TRBV20-1
CSASRQTTDTQYF
TGCAGTGCATCCCGACAGACCACAGATACGCAGTATTTT
>TRBJ2-1|TRBD2|few|TRBV27
CASSLGGAGVGNEQFF
TGTGCCAGCAGTTTAGGGGGAGCGGGAGTCGGTAATGAGCAGTTCTTC
>TRBJ2-7|-|-|TRBV6-6
CASSYGQSEQYF
TGTGCCAGCAGTTACGGACAGTCCGAGCAGTACTTC
>TRBJ2-6|-|few|TRBV28
CASTTPPGSGANVLTF
TGTGCCAGCACCACCCCCCCAGGGTCTGGGGCCAACGTCCTGACTTTC
>TRBJ1-2|TRBD1|-|TRBV30
CAWGDPLQGDGYTF
TGTGCCTGGGGAGACCCCCTGCAGGGGGATGGCTACACCTTC
>TRBJ1-6|-|once|TRBV7-9
CASSGLQGDSPLHF
TGTGCCAGCAGCGGATTACAGGGAGATTCACCCCTCCACTTT
>TRBJ2-1|-|-|TRBV20-1
CSARDPRGAQNGNEQFF
TGCAGTGCTAGAGACCCGAGGGGGGCTCAAAACGGTAATGAGCAGTTCTTC
>TRBJ2-7|-|-|TRBV10-3
CAISENGSHEQYF
TGTGCCATCAGTGAAAACGGTTCCCACGAGCAGTACTTC
>TRBJ1-2|TRBD1|few|TRBV20-1
CSASDRVIGGYTF
TGCAGTGCCTCCGACAGGGTAATTGGTGGCTACACCTTC
>TRBJ2-3|TRBD2|-|TRBV12-3/TRBV12-4
CASSLRGGGRADMQYF
TGTGCCAGCAGTTTACGGGGGGGAGGAAGAGCAGATATGCAGTATTTT
>TRBJ2-5|-|many|TRBV29-1
CSVVVQGETQYF
TGCAGCGTTGTCGTTCAGGGAGAGACCCAGTACTTC
>TRBJ1-2|-|few|TRBV3-1
CASSQESGHYGYTF
TGTGCCAGCAGTCAAGAATCCGGGCACTATGGCTACACCTTC
>TRBJ2-7|-|few|TRBV5-1
CASSLGFESTEQYF
TGCGCCAGCAGCTTGGGATTCGAATCCACCGAGCAGTACTTC
>TRBJ2-5|-|-|TRBV19
CVSSIQYQETQYF
TGTGTCAGTAGTATCCAGTACCAAGAGACCCAGTACTTC
>TRBJ1-1|-|few|TRBV6-1
CASKERRGSVTEAFF
TGTGCCAGCAAGGAACGCAGGGGTTCTGTCACTGAAGCTTTCTTT
>TRBJ2-2|-|-|TRBV14
CASSQRLSELRAGELFF
-
>TRBJ2-1|-|few|TRBV21-1
CASSLRTGSVNEQFF
TGTGCCAGCAGCCTAAGGACAGGGAGCGTCAATGAGCAGTTCTTC
>TRBJ1-2|TRBD1|-|TRBV12-3/TRBV12-4
CASTSRTGIYGYTF
TGTGCCAGCACCTCAAGGACAGGGATCTATGGCTACACCTTC